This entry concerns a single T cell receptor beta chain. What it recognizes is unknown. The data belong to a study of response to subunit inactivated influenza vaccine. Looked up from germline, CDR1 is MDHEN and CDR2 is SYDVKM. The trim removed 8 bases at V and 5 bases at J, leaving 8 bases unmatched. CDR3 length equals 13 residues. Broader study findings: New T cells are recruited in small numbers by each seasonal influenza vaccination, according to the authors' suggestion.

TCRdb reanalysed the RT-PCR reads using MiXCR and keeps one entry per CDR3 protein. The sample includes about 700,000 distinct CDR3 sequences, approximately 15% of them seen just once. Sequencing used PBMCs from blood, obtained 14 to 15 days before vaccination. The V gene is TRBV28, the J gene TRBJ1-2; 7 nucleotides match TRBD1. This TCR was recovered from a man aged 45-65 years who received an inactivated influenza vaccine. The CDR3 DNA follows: TGTGCCAGCCAATCCGGGACAGCTTATGGCTACACCTTC. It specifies CASQSGTAYGYTF.